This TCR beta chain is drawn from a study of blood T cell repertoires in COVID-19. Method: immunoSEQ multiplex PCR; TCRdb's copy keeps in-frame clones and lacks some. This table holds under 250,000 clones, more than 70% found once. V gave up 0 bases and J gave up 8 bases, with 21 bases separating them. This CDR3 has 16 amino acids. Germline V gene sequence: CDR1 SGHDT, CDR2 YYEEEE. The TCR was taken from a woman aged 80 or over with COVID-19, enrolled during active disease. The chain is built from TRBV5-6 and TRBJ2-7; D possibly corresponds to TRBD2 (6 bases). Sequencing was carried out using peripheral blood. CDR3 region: CASSLERAALGEKQYF. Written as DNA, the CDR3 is TGTGCCAGCAGCTTGGAGCGGGCAGCCCTTGGTGAGAAGCAGTACTTC.